Below are 22 T cell receptor beta chains sequenced from a single sample in a study of T cells in Graves' hyperthyroidism and ophthalmopathy (dated by TCRdb to about 2019). The library was built by means of multiplex PCR. Sequenced using an Illumina HiSeq 2000. The TCR beta CDR3 regions were amplified from the RNA transcripts. The TCR CDR3 was subjected to a first round of RT-PCR using the HTBI primer set and the Qiagen OneStep RT-PCR kit. The public reads were reprocessed in TCRdb via fastp at Q25 and MiXCR, keeping in-frame beta chains. Rows are unified per CDR3 protein, each entry keeping the most common DNA and genes. This sample gives 530,000 or so distinct CDR3 sequences in total; around 22% of them show up just once. Of the sample, about 11% falls within the top ten clones. The sample taken for sequencing was blood. The receptors shown here come from a woman younger than 45 with Graves' ophthalmopathy.

Many counts were recorded for this clonotype. V is TRBV20-1 and J is TRBJ1-2; D ambiguous. From germline, CDR1 is DFQATT and CDR2 SNEGSKA (reference sequence). The CDR3 sequence is 12 residues long. The V end lost 5 bases, the J end lost 5 bases, and 12 bases lay between the germline ends. In DNA, the CDR3 is TGCAGTGCTGGGAGCACGTTTTATGGCTACACCTTC. Protein product: CSAGSTFYGYTF.

As to this clonotype: A much larger clone lies one base from this, so it may be a read error. The V gene is TRBV30, the J gene TRBJ1-2, with 10 positions matching TRBD1. V was pared by 7 bases and J by 3 bases, with 11 bases of the junction left unmatched. Germline CDR1 GTSNPN, CDR2 SVGIG (reference sequence). The CDR3 has 15 amino acids. The CDR3 region has the DNA TGTGCCTATATCCACAGACAGGGGGCTTACTATGGCTACACCTTC. The encoded protein is CAYIHRQGAYYGYTF.

V is TRBV29-1 and J is TRBJ1-1; tentative D call: TRBD1 (5 bases). The CDR3 is made up of 12 amino acids. V gave up 3 bases and J gave up 3 bases, with 8 bases separating them. The germline CDR1 and CDR2 sequences are SQVTM and ANQGSEA. The CDR3 sequence is CSVDPGDTEAFF. In DNA, the CDR3 is TGCAGCGTTGATCCGGGGGACACTGAAGCTTTCTTT.

In this sample, this clonotype turned up many times. The CDR3 sequence is CASSSDRDTNYEQYF. The CDR3 region has the DNA TGTGCCAGCAGTTCCGACAGGGATACTAACTACGAGCAGTACTTC. The gene calls are TRBV12-3 or TRBV12-4 and TRBJ2-7, with 7 bases matching TRBD1. With V trimmed by 4 bases and J by 3 bases, 9 bases remained unmatched. The CDR3 covers 15 residues.

The genes are TRBV27 and TRBJ2-7; D is perhaps TRBD1 (5 bases). The germline V gene has CDR1 MNHEY and CDR2 SMNVEV (reference sequence). The CDR3 length is 13 residues. Trimming removed 3 bases from V and 8 bases from J, with 14 bases in between. CDR3 protein: CASSLTVHHKQYF. As DNA, the CDR3 is TGTGCCAGCAGTTTGACAGTTCACCACAAGCAGTACTTC.

This clonotype was recorded many times. The J gene is TRBJ2-7, the V gene TRBV27; tentative D call: TRBD1 (6 bases). The CDR3 consists of 14 residues. V gave up 6 bases and J gave up 3 bases, with 15 bases separating them. Germline lookup yields CDR1 MNHEY and CDR2 SMNVEV (reference sequence). The CDR3 here is CASSPPDSLYEQYF. The CDR3 region has the DNA TGTGCCAGCAGCCCCCCGGACAGCCTCTACGAGCAGTACTTC.

The chain uses TRBV24-1 and TRBJ2-7; possible D gene TRBD2, 6 bases. From germline, CDR1 is KGHDR and CDR2 SFDVKD. This CDR3 comprises 11 residues. The ends were cut back, 9 bases at V and 12 bases at J, with 17 bases in the middle. The CDR3 here is CATSLGGVRYF. As DNA, the CDR3 is TGTGCCACCTCTCTGGGAGGAGTGCGGTACTTC.

The genes are TRBV10-3 and TRBJ1-2; TRBD1 aligns across 7 bases. The CDR3 runs to 13 residues. Germline V gene lookup returns CDR1 ENHRY and CDR2 SYGVKD. V shed 4 bases, J shed 5 bases, and the junction held 4 bases outside the gene matches. The CDR3 protein is CAISAGRGYGYTF. Written as DNA, the CDR3 is TGTGCCATCAGTGCCGGCAGGGGGTATGGCTACACCTTC.

This clonotype was recorded a few times. This chain joins TRBV7-2 and TRBJ1-5; the D is unclear. V shed 1 base and J shed 7 bases, with 11 bases lying between them. CDR1 SGHTA and CDR2 FQGNSA come from the germline V gene. The CDR3 spans 14 residues. The CDR3 here is CASSLDGVQQPQHF. As DNA, the CDR3 is TGTGCCAGCAGCTTAGATGGGGTTCAGCAGCCCCAGCATTTT.

This clonotype was counted at least ten times. The gene calls are TRBV15 and TRBJ2-4; a possible D gene is TRBD2 (5 bases). The CDR3 has 17 amino acids. CDR1 and CDR2 (germline): LNHNV, YYDKDF (reference sequence). V was clipped by 0 bases and J by 1 base, with 13 bases between them. The CDR3 DNA is TGTGCCACCAGCAGAGATTTGGGAGCTCTTGCCAAAAACATTCAGTACTTC. It specifies CATSRDLGALAKNIQYF.

This clonotype appeared a few times. The rearrangement uses TRBV6-2 or TRBV6-3 and TRBJ1-5; maybe TRBD1 (5 bases). Germline V gene data show CDR1 as MNHEY and CDR2 as SVGEGT. Between the trimmed V and J ends, which lost 5 bases and 5 bases, there was a span of 13 bases. CDR3 size: 14 residues. CDR3 amino acids: CASSNTGSDQPQHF. The CDR3 nucleotides are TGTGCCAGCAGTAATACAGGCTCAGATCAGCCCCAGCATTTT.

The chain employs TRBV12-3 or TRBV12-4 and TRBJ1-1, with D unclear. The CDR3 loop spans 13 amino acids. Trimming left V 5 bases short and J 0 bases short, with 7 bases between. CDR3 region: CASSAMLNTEAFF. The CDR3, as DNA: TGTGCCAGCAGTGCGATGCTGAACACTGAAGCTTTCTTT.

This clonotype was counted at least ten times. This chain joins TRBV7-9 and TRBJ2-7; D possibly uses TRBD1 or TRBD2 (5 bases each). The V gene's germline CDR1 is SEHNR and CDR2 FQNEAQ (reference sequence). Trimming pared 5 bases from V and 6 bases from J, leaving 14 bases between. This CDR3 is built from 13 residues. The chain's CDR3 is CASSPIGTVEQYF. CDR3 nucleotides: TGTGCCAGCAGCCCCATAGGGACCGTCGAGCAGTACTTC.

V is TRBV19 and J is TRBJ2-2, with TRBD1 matching 7 bases. V shed 3 bases and J 5 bases; nucleotides not matched to a gene: 3. Germline V gene sequence: CDR1 LNHDA, CDR2 SQIVND (reference sequence). This CDR3 spans 14 amino acids. The DNA of the CDR3 is TGTGCCAGTAGTATGGGACAGCAAACCGGGGAGCTGTTTTTT. Its protein product is CASSMGQQTGELFF. The full variable domain, its missing parts supplied by reference TRBV19 and TRBJ2-2, is DGGITQSPKYLFRKEGQNVTLSCEQNLNHDAMYWYRQDPGQGLRLIYYSQIVNDFQKGDIAEGYSVSREKKESFPLTVTSAQKNPTAFYLCASSMGQQTGELFFGEGSRLTVL.

A remark on this clonotype: This may be a read error, as it is one base from a much larger clone. This sequence joins TRBV6-2 or TRBV6-3 and TRBJ2-7; 7 bases fit TRBD2. The germline CDR1 and CDR2 sequences are MNHEY and SVGEGT. V lost 4 bases to trimming and J lost 2 bases; unmatched junction nucleotides: 8. This CDR3 is built from 15 residues. Here the CDR3 DNA reads TGTGCCAGCAGTTCCTACGGCGGGAGTGCCTACGAGCAGTACTTC. Its translation is CASSSYGGSAYEQYF.

This clonotype was seen ten or more times. The V and J genes are TRBV25-1 and TRBJ2-7; 9 nucleotides match TRBD1. The J segment lost 2 bases and the V segment lost 5 bases, leaving 13 bases of the junction unmatched. The germline V gene has CDR1 MGHDK and CDR2 SYGVNS. The CDR3 has 17 amino acids. As DNA, the CDR3 is TGTGCCAGCAGTACATCACAAGGGACAGGGCTCACCTACGAGCAGTACTTC. It is translated as CASSTSQGTGLTYEQYF.

The sample holds many counts of this clonotype. The rearrangement uses TRBV12-3 or TRBV12-4 and TRBJ2-2; D possibly uses TRBD1 or TRBD2 (7 bases each). Between the trimmed V and J ends, which lost 6 bases and 5 bases, there was a span of 16 bases. The CDR3 spans 15 residues. The CDR3 sequence: CASRENRGGTGELFF. The CDR3 nucleotides read TGTGCCAGCAGAGAGAACAGGGGAGGGACCGGGGAGCTGTTTTTT.

This clonotype was seen ten or more times. The V gene is TRBV6-1, the J gene TRBJ1-5; D is undetermined. Germline values: CDR1 MNHNS, CDR2 SASEGT. The CDR3 runs to 14 residues. The V end was cut by 0 bases, the J end by 2 bases, with 5 bases between. The CDR3 DNA follows: TGTGCCAGCAGTGAAGCGGGAGGCAATCAGCCCCAGCATTTT. It translates to CASSEAGGNQPQHF.

This clonotype was observed many times. This chain connects TRBV2 to TRBJ2-5, with 10 bases that match TRBD2. V was pared by 2 bases and J by 4 bases, with 7 bases of the junction left unmatched. Germline CDR1 reads SNHLY; CDR2 reads FYNNEI. CDR3 size: 16 residues. Here the CDR3 DNA reads TGTGCCAGCAGTGAAAAGAGGCTAGCGGGGGTAGAGACCCAGTACTTC. Translation: CASSEKRLAGVETQYF.

This clonotype was seen a handful of times. This could be a read error, since a much larger clone is one nucleotide away. This sequence joins TRBV6-1 and TRBJ2-2; 8 nucleotides align to TRBD1. Germline CDR1 and CDR2: MNHNS and SASEGT. V gave up 5 bases and J gave up 1 base; unmatched junction bases: 3. The CDR3 has 15 amino acids. The CDR3 nucleotides read TGTGCCAGCAGTATCGGACAGGGGAACACCGGGGAGCTGTTTTTT. It yields the protein CASSIGQGNTGELFF.

This clonotype was observed at least ten times. The V and J genes are TRBV6-5 and TRBJ2-5, with D possibly being TRBD1 (7 bases). Deletions cut 0 bases from V and 2 bases from J, with 10 bases between. Per germline, CDR1 MNHEY and CDR2 SVGAGI. CDR3 length: 15 residues. CDR3 nucleotide sequence: TGTGCCAGCAGTTACTCCGCGGGACAGCAAGAGACCCAGTACTTC. This gives the protein CASSYSAGQQETQYF.

The chain carries TRBV20-1 and TRBJ1-2, with 7 bases lining up with TRBD1. Trimming removed 5 bases from V and 3 bases from J; junction bases left unmatched: 6. CDR3 length: 13 residues. Germline V gene sequence: CDR1 DFQATT, CDR2 SNEGSKA (reference sequence). CDR3 coding DNA: TGCAGTGCTGAGGACAGGACAGACTATGGCTACACCTTC. This codes for CSAEDRTDYGYTF.